One and the same sample provided the 10 T cell receptor beta chains below, sequenced in a study of T-cell memory formation after mild COVID-19. TCRdb re-called the 5' RACE reads through MiXCR, storing one row per CDR3 protein. The sample includes about 190,000 distinct CDR3 sequences, roughly a tenth of them seen just once. The specimen was PBMCs or a T cell subset sorted from them (not recorded which). These receptors were collected from a man aged 18 to 29 who had mild COVID-19 (a few samples of this study predate the infection). Cell type and time point are not known.

The gene calls are TRBV20-1 and TRBJ2-7, with 7 bases that match TRBD1. The CDR3 loop spans 12 amino acids. The V gene end was trimmed by 5 bases and the J gene end by 2 bases; junction bases not matched to a gene: 3. Per the germline V gene, CDR1 is DFQATT and CDR2 is SNEGSKA (reference sequence). Here the CDR3 reads CSASTGAYEQYV. The CDR3 coding sequence is TGCAGTGCTTCCACAGGGGCCTACGAGCAGTACGTC.

This rearrangement joins TRBV7-6 to TRBJ2-3; the match to TRBD2 covers 10 bases. In germline, CDR1 is SGHVS, CDR2 FNYEAQ. The J segment lost 6 bases and the V segment lost 5 bases, leaving 14 bases of the junction unmatched. This CDR3 has 17 amino acids. CDR3: CASSPRAASGGKDTQYF. For the CDR3, the DNA is TGTGCCAGCAGCCCACGAGCTGCTAGCGGGGGAAAGGATACGCAGTATTTT.

The V gene is TRBV7-6, the J gene TRBJ2-1; TRBD2 matches 10 bases. Trimming removed 1 base from V and 15 bases from J; junction bases left unmatched: 9. Germline CDR1 is SGHVS and CDR2 is FNYEAQ. CDR3 size: 14 residues. CDR3 coding DNA: TGTGCCAGCAGCTTAGGTTGGCTAGCGGGGGCCCCGTTCTTC. Protein product: CASSLGWLAGAPFF.

This clonotype was seen a few times. The V and J genes are TRBV12-3 or TRBV12-4 and TRBJ2-3, with TRBD2 as a possible D gene (5 bases). The V gene lost 3 bases and the J gene lost 13 bases, with 11 bases spanning the gap. CDR3 size: 11 residues. CDR3 DNA sequence: TGTGCCAGCAGTTTGGGTCCTAGCAAGTATTTT. It is translated as CASSLGPSKYF.

This clonotype was recorded at least ten times. The rearrangement links TRBV3-1 to TRBJ1-2; D not certain. Germline V gene sequence: CDR1 LGHDT, CDR2 YNNKEL (reference sequence). The V gene lost 0 bases and the J gene lost 8 bases, with 13 bases spanning the gap. This CDR3 is built from 14 residues. CDR3 protein: CASSQDSLYSGYTF. The CDR3 DNA reads TGTGCCAGCAGCCAAGACAGTCTTTATAGCGGCTACACCTTC.

This clonotype has a count of ten or more. The chain joins TRBV5-1 to TRBJ2-7; D ambiguous. V was shortened by 2 bases and J by 2 bases, with 5 bases between the two germline ends. The CDR3 consists of 12 residues. CDR1 and CDR2 (germline): SGHRS, YFSETQ. CDR3 sequence reads: CASSFGAYEQYF. Written as DNA, the CDR3 is TGCGCCAGCAGCTTCGGCGCCTACGAGCAGTACTTC.

Remarks on this clonotype: Germline and junction disagree at one end, which may indicate a read error. This chain joins TRBV7-7 and TRBJ2-3; D assignment may be TRBD1 or TRBD2 (5 bases each). The CDR3 spans 15 residues. Germline CDR1 SSHAT, CDR2 FNYEAQ (reference sequence). CDR3 in DNA: TGTGCTAGCAGCCTCGACGGGGCCGGCGGAGATACGCAGTATTTT. Encoded protein: CASSLDGAGGDTQYF.

This clonotype was observed a few times. V usage is TRBV5-1 and J usage is TRBJ2-3, with 11 bases aligning to TRBD1. Germline CDR1 SGHRS, CDR2 YFSETQ. Losses at the gene ends were 0 bases for V and 4 bases for J; bases not matched to a gene: 1. The CDR3 covers 15 residues. The CDR3 protein is CASSLGDRGSDTQYF. The CDR3 DNA reads as TGCGCCAGCAGCTTGGGGGACAGGGGGTCAGATACGCAGTATTTT.

The sample holds a few counts of this clonotype. The V gene is TRBV4-3, the J gene TRBJ2-7; D tentatively reads TRBD1 or TRBD2 (5 bases each). Trimming shortened V by 2 bases and J by 4 bases, and 12 bases separated the two germline ends. Germline CDR1 LGHNA, CDR2 YSLEER. CDR3 length equals 14 residues. CDR3 residues: CASSQQRGGYEQYF. As DNA, the CDR3 is TGCGCCAGCAGCCAACAACGTGGGGGTTACGAGCAGTACTTC.

This clonotype was found a few times. This chain connects TRBV6-2 or TRBV6-3 to TRBJ2-1; no clear D gene. The CDR3 has 15 amino acids. The V and J ends lost 0 bases and 8 bases respectively, with 14 bases between them. CDR1 MNHEY and CDR2 SVGEGT come from the germline V gene. In nucleotides, the CDR3 is TGTGCCAGCAGTTACTCGATTTCCAGATGGGATGAGCAGTTCTTC. Translation: CASSYSISRWDEQFF.